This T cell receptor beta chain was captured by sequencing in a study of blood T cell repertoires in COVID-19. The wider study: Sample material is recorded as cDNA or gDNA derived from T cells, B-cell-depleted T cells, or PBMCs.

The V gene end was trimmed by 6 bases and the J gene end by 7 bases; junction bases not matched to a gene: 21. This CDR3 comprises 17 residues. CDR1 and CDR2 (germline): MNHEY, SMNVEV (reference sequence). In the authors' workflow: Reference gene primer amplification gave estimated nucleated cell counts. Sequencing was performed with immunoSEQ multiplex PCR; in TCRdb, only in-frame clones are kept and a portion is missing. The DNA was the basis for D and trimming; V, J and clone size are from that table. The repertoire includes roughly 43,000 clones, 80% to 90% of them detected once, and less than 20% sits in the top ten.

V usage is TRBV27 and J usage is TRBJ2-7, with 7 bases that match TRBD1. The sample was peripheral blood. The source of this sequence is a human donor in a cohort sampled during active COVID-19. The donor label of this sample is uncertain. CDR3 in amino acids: CASSNTGQVLRSSEQYF. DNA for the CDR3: TGTGCCAGCAGCAACACCGGACAGGTGCTTCGTAGCTCGGAGCAGTACTTC.